This TCR beta chain was documented in a study of CD8 T cells in Susac syndrome. The V end lost 2 bases, the J end lost 0 bases, and 8 bases lay between the germline ends. The CDR3 is made up of 14 amino acids. CDR1 SGHRS and CDR2 YFSETQ come from the germline V gene. After extraction with the RNeasy kit, about 0.45 to 1 ug of the RNA was reverse transcribed using random hexamers. TCRdb processed the immunoSEQ multiplex PCR reads anew with MiXCR; each CDR3 protein has one entry. Here the sample spans about 210,000 distinct CDR3 sequences, around 93% being singletons. The V call is TRBV5-1, the J call TRBJ2-5, with a weak D call TRBD1 (6 bases). The sequence derives from a human donor in good health. Specimen: CD4+ T cells from PBMCs. In DNA form, the CDR3 reads TGCGCCAGCAGCTTCGGGGACAACCAAGAGACCCAGTACTTC. This translates into CASSFGDNQETQYF.